This T cell receptor beta chain was found in a study of T-cell memory formation after mild COVID-19. TCRdb re-analysed the 5' RACE reads in MiXCR, keeping a single row per CDR3 protein. Among roughly 160,000 distinct CDR3 sequences, approximately 12% were seen once, and the ten largest hold about 3.6%. This CDR3 spans 15 amino acids. Trimming stripped 9 bases from V and 3 bases from J, with 21 bases between. Germline V gene lookup returns CDR1 SGHKS and CDR2 YYEKEE (reference sequence). The receptor was isolated from a man aged 18 to 29 who had mild COVID-19 (a few samples of this study predate the infection). Cell type and time point are not known. The chain has TRBV5-5 and TRBJ1-1; tentatively, D is TRBD1 (6 bases). The sequenced sample consisted of PBMCs or a T cell subset sorted from them (not recorded which). The chain's CDR3 is CATTEGGRGDTEAFF. CDR3 DNA: TGTGCCACTACGGAAGGTGGCAGGGGTGACACTGAAGCTTTCTTT.